This T cell receptor (beta chain) was sequenced for a study of shared T cell receptors in the human thymus. The table came from immunoSEQ multiplex PCR; TCRdb's copy has only in-frame clones and leaves some out. Of about 660,000 clones in the sample, roughly 90% are singletons; the top ten hold about 0.01%. The J segment lost 3 bases and the V segment lost 2 bases, leaving 5 bases of the junction unmatched. CDR3 length: 16 residues. CDR1 and CDR2 (germline): MNHEY, SMNVEV (reference sequence). The same data also went into a second study, on human thymus T cells. That publication notes: Corrective cardiac operations yielded the resected thymus tissue. Thymic and blood repertoires seemed to favor certain V and J genes. The related literature has documented a marked overlap of thymic repertoires among unrelated individuals.

This chain joins TRBV27 and TRBJ2-1; 9 bases match TRBD2. The receptor was derived from a boy younger than two with a congenital heart defect. Material for sequencing was thymocytes. The CDR3 here is CASSLAGGSYYNEQFF. In DNA, the CDR3 is TGTGCCAGCAGTTTAGCGGGAGGGTCCTACTACAATGAGCAGTTCTTC.